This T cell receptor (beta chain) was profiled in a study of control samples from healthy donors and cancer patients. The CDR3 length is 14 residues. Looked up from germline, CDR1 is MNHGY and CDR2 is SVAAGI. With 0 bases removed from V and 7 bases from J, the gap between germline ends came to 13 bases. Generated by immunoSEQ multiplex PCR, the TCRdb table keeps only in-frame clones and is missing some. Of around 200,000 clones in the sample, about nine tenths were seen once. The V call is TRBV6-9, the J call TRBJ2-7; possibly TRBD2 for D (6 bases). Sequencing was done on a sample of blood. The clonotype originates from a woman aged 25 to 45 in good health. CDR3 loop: CASSYSARDSEQYF. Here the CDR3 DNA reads TGTGCCAGCAGTTATTCGGCGCGGGACTCTGAGCAGTACTTC.